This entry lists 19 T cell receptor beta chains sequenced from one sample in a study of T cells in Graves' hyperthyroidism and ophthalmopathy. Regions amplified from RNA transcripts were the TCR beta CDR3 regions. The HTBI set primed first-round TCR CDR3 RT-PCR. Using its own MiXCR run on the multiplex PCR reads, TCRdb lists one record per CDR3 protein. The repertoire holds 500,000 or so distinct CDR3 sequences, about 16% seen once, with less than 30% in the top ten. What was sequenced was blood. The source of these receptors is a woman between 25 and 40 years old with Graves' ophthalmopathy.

As DNA, the CDR3 is TGTGCCAGCAGTGAGAAGTTTGAGCAGTACTTC. Residues: CASSEKFEQYF. The gene calls are TRBV2 and TRBJ2-7; no clear D. Germline V gives CDR1 SNHLY, CDR2 FYNNEI. The CDR3 consists of 11 residues. V gave up 3 bases and J gave up 7 bases, with 7 bases separating them.

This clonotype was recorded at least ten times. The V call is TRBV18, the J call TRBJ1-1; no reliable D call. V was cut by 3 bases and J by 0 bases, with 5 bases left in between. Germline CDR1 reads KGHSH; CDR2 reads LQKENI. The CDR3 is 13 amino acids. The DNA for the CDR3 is TGTGCCAGCTCACCTGACGTGAACACTGAAGCTTTCTTT. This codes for CASSPDVNTEAFF.

The CDR3 DNA reads as TGTGCCAGCAGCTTGGGCTCCTCGTCCCAGGTGAACATTCAGTACTTC. Translation gives CASSLGSSSQVNIQYF. The chain links TRBV5-6 to TRBJ2-4; D call uncertain. The V end was cut by 0 bases, the J end by 7 bases, with 17 bases between. Germline lookup yields CDR1 SGHDT and CDR2 YYEEEE. The CDR3 is 16 residues long.

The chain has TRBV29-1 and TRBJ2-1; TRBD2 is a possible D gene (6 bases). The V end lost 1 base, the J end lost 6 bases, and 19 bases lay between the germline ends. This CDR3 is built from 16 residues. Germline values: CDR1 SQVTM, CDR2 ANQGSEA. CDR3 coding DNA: TGCAGCGTTGAAGCCTGTAGCGGTGACGGCTCCAATGAGCAGTTCTTC. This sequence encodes CSVEACSGDGSNEQFF.

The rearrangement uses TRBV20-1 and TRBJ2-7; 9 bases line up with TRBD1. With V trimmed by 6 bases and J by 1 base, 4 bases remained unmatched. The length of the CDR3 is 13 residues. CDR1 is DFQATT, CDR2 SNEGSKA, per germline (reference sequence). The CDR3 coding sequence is TGCAGTGCGCCGGACAGGGGATCCTACGAGCAGTACTTC. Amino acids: CSAPDRGSYEQYF.

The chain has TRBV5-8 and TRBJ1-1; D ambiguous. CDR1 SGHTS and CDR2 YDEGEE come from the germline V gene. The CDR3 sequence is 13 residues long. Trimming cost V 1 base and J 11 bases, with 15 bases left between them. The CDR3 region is CASSLKGQSYAFF. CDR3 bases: TGTGCCAGCAGCTTGAAGGGCCAGTCCTACGCTTTCTTT.

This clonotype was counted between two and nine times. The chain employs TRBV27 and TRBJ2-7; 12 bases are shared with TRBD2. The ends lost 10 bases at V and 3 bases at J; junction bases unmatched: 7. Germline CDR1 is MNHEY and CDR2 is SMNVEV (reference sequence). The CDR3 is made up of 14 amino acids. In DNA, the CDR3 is TGTGCCACTAGGGGACTAGCGGGTTTCTACGAGCAGTACTTC. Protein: CATRGLAGFYEQYF.

The CDR3 nucleotides are TGCAGTGCTAGCGAAACCTACGAGCAGTACTTC. Translating gives CSASETYEQYF. The V call is TRBV20-1, the J call TRBJ2-7; D remains ambiguous. V was trimmed by 3 bases and J by 2 bases, leaving 5 bases between them. This CDR3 has 11 residues. The germline CDR1 and CDR2 sequences are DFQATT and SNEGSKA (reference sequence).

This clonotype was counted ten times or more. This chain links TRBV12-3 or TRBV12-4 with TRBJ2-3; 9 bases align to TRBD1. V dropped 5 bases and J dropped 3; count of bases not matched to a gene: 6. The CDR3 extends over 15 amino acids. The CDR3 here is CASSTSGQGTDTQYF. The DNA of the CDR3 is TGTGCCAGCAGTACCTCGGGACAGGGAACAGATACGCAGTATTTT.

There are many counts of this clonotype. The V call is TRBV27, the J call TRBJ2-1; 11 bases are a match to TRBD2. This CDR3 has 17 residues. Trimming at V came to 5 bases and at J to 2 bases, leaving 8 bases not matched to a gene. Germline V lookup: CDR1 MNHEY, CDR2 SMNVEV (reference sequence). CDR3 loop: CASSTRRLAGTYNEQFF. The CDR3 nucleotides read TGTGCCAGCAGTACCCGTCGACTAGCGGGAACCTACAATGAGCAGTTCTTC.

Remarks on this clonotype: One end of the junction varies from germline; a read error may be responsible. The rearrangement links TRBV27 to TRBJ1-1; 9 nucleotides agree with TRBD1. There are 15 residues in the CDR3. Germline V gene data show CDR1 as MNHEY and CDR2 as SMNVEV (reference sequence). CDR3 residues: CASTLTGGGNTEAFF. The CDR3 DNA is TGTGCCAGCACTTTAACAGGGGGCGGAAACACTGAAGCTTTCTTT.

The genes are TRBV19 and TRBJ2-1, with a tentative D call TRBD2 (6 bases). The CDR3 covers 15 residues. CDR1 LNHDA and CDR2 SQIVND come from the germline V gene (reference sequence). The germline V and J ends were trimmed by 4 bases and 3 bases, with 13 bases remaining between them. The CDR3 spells CASSKEAGDYNEQFF. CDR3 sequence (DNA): TGTGCCAGTAGTAAGGAAGCGGGTGACTACAATGAGCAGTTCTTC.

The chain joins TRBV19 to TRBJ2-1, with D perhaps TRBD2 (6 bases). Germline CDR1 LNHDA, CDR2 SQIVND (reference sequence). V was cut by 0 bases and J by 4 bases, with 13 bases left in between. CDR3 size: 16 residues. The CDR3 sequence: CASSIDNSREYNEQFF. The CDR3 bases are TGTGCCAGTAGTATAGATAATTCGCGGGAATACAATGAGCAGTTCTTC.

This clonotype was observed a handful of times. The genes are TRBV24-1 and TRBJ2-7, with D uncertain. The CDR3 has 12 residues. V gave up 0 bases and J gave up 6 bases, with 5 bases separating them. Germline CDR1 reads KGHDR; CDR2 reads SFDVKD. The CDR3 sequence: CATSDLLGEQYF. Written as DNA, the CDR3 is TGTGCCACCAGTGATTTGCTGGGCGAGCAGTACTTC.

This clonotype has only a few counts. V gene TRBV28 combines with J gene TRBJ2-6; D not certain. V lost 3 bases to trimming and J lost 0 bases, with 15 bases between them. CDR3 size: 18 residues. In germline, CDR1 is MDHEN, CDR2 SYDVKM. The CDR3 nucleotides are TGTGCCAGCAGTTTTTCCACCTGGCAGATCTCTGGGGCCAACGTCCTGACTTTC. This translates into CASSFSTWQISGANVLTF. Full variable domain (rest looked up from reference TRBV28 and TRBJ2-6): DVKVTQSSRYLVKRTGEKVFLECVQDMDHENMFWYRQDPGLGLRLIYFSYDVKMKEKGDIPEGYSVSREKKERFSLILESASTNQTSMYLCASSFSTWQISGANVLTFGAGSRLTVL.

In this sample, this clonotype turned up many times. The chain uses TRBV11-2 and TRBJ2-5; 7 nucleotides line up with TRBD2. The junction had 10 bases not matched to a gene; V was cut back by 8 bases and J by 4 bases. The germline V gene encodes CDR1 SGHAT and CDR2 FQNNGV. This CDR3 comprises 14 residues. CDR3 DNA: TGTGCCAGCCGTAAATGGGGGGGGAGAGAGACCCAGTACTTC. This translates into CASRKWGGRETQYF.

This CDR3 is CASSPSGNIQYF. Written as DNA, the CDR3 is TGCGCCAGCAGTCCATCTGGAAACATTCAGTACTTC. The chain is built from TRBV5-1 and TRBJ2-4; D unresolved. The V gene's germline CDR1 is SGHRS and CDR2 YFSETQ. This CDR3 spans 12 amino acids. The V end was cut by 5 bases, the J end by 6 bases, with 9 bases between.

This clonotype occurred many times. CDR3 in DNA: TGTGCCAGCACGGACCGGGGGATCACCGGGGAGCTGTTTTTT. It translates to CASTDRGITGELFF. The rearrangement links TRBV2 to TRBJ2-2, with D perhaps matching TRBD2 (6 bases). V was clipped by 7 bases and J by 4 bases, with 13 bases between them. Looked up from germline, CDR1 is SNHLY and CDR2 is FYNNEI. CDR3 length equals 14 residues.

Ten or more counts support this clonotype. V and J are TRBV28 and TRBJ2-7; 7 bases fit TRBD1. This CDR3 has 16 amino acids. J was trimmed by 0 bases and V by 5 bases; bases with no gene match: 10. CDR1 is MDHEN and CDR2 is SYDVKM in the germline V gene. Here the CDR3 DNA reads TGTGCCAGCAGTGAGAATAGCAGGGGGTCCTCCTACGAGCAGTACTTC. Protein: CASSENSRGSSYEQYF.